This T cell receptor (beta chain) derives from a study of T cells and copy number aberrations in small-cell lung cancer. Measured with immunoSEQ multiplex PCR; TCRdb has only the in-frame clones, and not every one. The table has around 2,500 clones, roughly four fifths seen once. The V gene's germline CDR1 is MGHRA and CDR2 YSYEKL. The CDR3 is 14 residues long. V trimming: 4 bases; J trimming: 3 bases; junction bases outside the gene matches: 4. The clonotype comes from a man aged 60 to 75 with small cell lung cancer. The chain uses TRBV4-1 and TRBJ2-7; 9 bases map to TRBD1. The sequenced sample was normal tissue next to the tumor. The CDR3 loop reads CASSPRTGVYEQYF. In DNA form, the CDR3 reads TGCGCCAGCAGCCCCAGGACAGGGGTCTACGAGCAGTACTTC.